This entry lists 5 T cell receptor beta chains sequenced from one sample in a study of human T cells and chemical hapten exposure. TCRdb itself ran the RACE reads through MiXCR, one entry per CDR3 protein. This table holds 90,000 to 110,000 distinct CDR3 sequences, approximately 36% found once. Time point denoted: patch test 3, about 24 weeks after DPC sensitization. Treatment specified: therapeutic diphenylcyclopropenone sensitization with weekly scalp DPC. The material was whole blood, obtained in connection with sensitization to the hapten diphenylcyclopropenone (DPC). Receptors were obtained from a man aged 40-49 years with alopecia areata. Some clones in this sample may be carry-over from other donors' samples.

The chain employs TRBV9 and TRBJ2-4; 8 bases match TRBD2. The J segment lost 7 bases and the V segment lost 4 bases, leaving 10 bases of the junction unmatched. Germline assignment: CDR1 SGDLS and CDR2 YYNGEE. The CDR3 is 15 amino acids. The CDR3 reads CASSQSGSPVNIQYF. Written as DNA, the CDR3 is TGTGCCAGCAGCCAAAGCGGGAGTCCGGTTAACATTCAGTACTTC. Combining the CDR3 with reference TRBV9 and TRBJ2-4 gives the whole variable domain DSGVTQTPKHLITATGQRVTLRCSPRSGDLSVYWYQQSLDQGLQFLIQYYNGEERAKGNILERFSAQQFPDLHSELNLSSLELGDSALYFCASSQSGSPVNIQYFGAGTRLSVL.

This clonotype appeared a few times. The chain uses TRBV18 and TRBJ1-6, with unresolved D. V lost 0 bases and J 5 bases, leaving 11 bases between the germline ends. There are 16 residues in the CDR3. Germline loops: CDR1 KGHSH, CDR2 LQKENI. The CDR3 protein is CASSPPSSANNSPLHF. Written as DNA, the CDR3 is TGTGCCAGCTCACCACCCTCGTCCGCCAATAATTCACCCCTCCACTTT.

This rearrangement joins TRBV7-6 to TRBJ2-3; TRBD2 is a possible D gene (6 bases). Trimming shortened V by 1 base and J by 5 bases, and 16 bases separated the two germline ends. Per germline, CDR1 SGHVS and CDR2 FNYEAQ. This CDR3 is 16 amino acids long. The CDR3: CASSLVGGNTRDTQYF. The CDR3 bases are TGTGCCAGCAGCTTAGTAGGAGGGAATACTCGAGATACGCAGTATTTT.

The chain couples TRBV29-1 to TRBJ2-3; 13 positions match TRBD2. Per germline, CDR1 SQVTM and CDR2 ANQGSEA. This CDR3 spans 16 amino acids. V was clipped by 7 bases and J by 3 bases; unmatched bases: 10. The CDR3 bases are TGCAGCGCCGAAACTAGCGGGAGGGCCGGGACAGATACGCAGTATTTT. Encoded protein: CSAETSGRAGTDTQYF.

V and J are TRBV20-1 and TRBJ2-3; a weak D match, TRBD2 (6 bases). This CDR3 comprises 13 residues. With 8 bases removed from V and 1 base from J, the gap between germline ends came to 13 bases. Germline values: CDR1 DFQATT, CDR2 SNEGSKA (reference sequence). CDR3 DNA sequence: TGCAGTTCGACTAGTGCGGGCACAGATACGCAGTATTTT. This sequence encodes CSSTSAGTDTQYF.